Listed here are 21 T cell receptor beta chains from one sample, sequenced in a study of metastatic and nonmetastatic thyroid tumors. Thyroid surgery took place with no prior treatment in any patient. Using MiXCR, TCRdb re-called clones from the PCR reads. The profile shows some 19,000 clones, about 30% of them singletons. Sequencing input: adjacent normal tissue. The receptor set was obtained from a female donor with papillary thyroid cancer or a benign thyroid nodule (not recorded which). Some clones in this sample may be carry-over from other donors' samples.

This chain joins TRBV7-3 and TRBJ1-1, with 8 nucleotides matching TRBD1. This CDR3 contains 13 residues. After removal of 5 bases from V and 6 bases from J, the junction contained 5 bases not matched to a gene. Germline CDR1 is SGHTA and CDR2 is FQGTGA. The CDR3 spells CASSPDRGAEAFF. The DNA for the CDR3 is TGTGCCAGCAGCCCCGACAGGGGTGCTGAAGCTTTCTTT.

The rearrangement uses TRBV6-2 or TRBV6-3 and TRBJ2-3; 10 positions match TRBD1. This CDR3 is 18 amino acids long. Unmatched junction bases numbered 19, after V lost 3 bases and J lost 10 bases. Germline V gives CDR1 MNHEY, CDR2 SVGEGT. CDR3 protein: CASSYGQGEGRYAISQYF. Written as DNA, the CDR3 is TGTGCCAGCAGTTATGGACAGGGGGAAGGAAGATACGCAATTTCGCAGTATTTT.

This chain uses TRBV6-2 or TRBV6-3 with TRBJ2-7; 8 bases align to TRBD2. In germline, CDR1 is MNHEY, CDR2 SVGEGT. J was trimmed by 4 bases and V by 0 bases; bases with no gene match: 17. CDR3 length: 19 residues. CDR3 loop: CASSYSSQGPGTRNYEQYF. CDR3 bases: TGTGCCAGCAGTTACTCGAGTCAGGGTCCCGGGACTAGGAATTACGAGCAGTACTTC.

This clone was seen a few times. This chain uses TRBV9 with TRBJ2-7; 9 bases are a match to TRBD2. This CDR3 is built from 15 residues. Unmatched junction bases numbered 8, after V lost 4 bases and J lost 3 bases. The germline gives CDR1 SGDLS, CDR2 YYNGEE. CDR3 sequence reads: CASSQRSSGNYEQYF. CDR3 bases: TGTGCCAGCAGCCAACGTTCTAGCGGGAACTACGAGCAGTACTTC.

This clone showed up just a few times. This sequence joins TRBV27 and TRBJ2-3, with 10 bases identical to TRBD1. The CDR3 is 13 residues long. Looked up from germline, CDR1 is MNHEY and CDR2 is SMNVEV (reference sequence). The trim removed 4 bases at V and 11 bases at J, leaving 6 bases unmatched. CDR3 coding DNA: TGTGCCAGCAGTTCCTTAAGGGACAGGGGGCAGTATTTT. It translates to CASSSLRDRGQYF.

The chain uses TRBV11-1 and TRBJ2-3; 9 bases map to TRBD2. Germline CDR1 reads SGHAT; CDR2 reads FQDESV (reference sequence). V shed 3 bases, J shed 1 base, and the junction held 5 bases outside the gene matches. The CDR3 covers 16 residues. This chain's CDR3 is CASSFGIAGGTDTQYF. The DNA of the CDR3 is TGTGCCAGCAGCTTTGGGATAGCGGGAGGCACAGATACGCAGTATTTT. The full variable domain, its missing parts supplied by reference TRBV11-1 and TRBJ2-3, is EAEVAQSPRYKITEKSQAVAFWCDPISGHATLYWYRQILGQGPELLVQFQDESVVDDSQLPKDRFSAERLKGVDSTLKIQPAELGDSAMYLCASSFGIAGGTDTQYFGPGTRLTVL.

This clone has ten or more counts. The chain carries TRBV5-5 and TRBJ1-3; perhaps TRBD1 as D (5 bases). The CDR3 spans 15 residues. The V and J ends lost 5 bases and 0 bases respectively, with 12 bases between them. Germline V gene lookup returns CDR1 SGHKS and CDR2 YYEKEE (reference sequence). The CDR3 DNA sequence: TGTGCCAGCAGACTAGACAGCCACTCTGGAAACACCATATATTTT. The encoded protein is CASRLDSHSGNTIYF.

The V call is TRBV5-6, the J call TRBJ1-2; D may be TRBD1 (5 bases). The germline CDR1 and CDR2 sequences are SGHDT and YYEEEE. The CDR3 sequence is 14 residues long. The V end lost 4 bases, the J end lost 7 bases, and 17 bases lay between the germline ends. CDR3 loop: CASSARGRASGYTF. The CDR3 nucleotides read TGTGCCAGCAGCGCCCGGGGCCGCGCTAGTGGCTACACCTTC.

By its share, this clone is medium-sized. The rearrangement uses TRBV19 and TRBJ2-2, with TRBD2 identical over 8 bases. Germline values: CDR1 LNHDA, CDR2 SQIVND (reference sequence). This CDR3 has 14 amino acids. J was trimmed by 3 bases and V by 6 bases; bases with no gene match: 3. This CDR3 reads CASSGGADTGELFF. In DNA form, the CDR3 reads TGTGCCAGTAGCGGGGGGGCCGACACCGGGGAGCTGTTTTTT. Together with reference TRBV19 and TRBJ2-2, the CDR3 gives the full variable domain: DGGITQSPKYLFRKEGQNVTLSCEQNLNHDAMYWYRQDPGQGLRLIYYSQIVNDFQKGDIAEGYSVSREKKESFPLTVTSAQKNPTAFYLCASSGGADTGELFFGEGSRLTVL.

A few counts support this clone. V usage is TRBV6-1 and J usage is TRBJ1-2, with TRBD1 matching over 8 bases. The CDR3 is 16 residues long. After removal of 3 bases from V and 8 bases from J, the junction contained 14 bases not matched to a gene. Germline V lookup: CDR1 MNHNS, CDR2 SASEGT. CDR3 protein: CASSETPGQAPSGYTF. Written as DNA, the CDR3 is TGTGCCAGCAGTGAGACACCGGGACAGGCGCCCTCCGGCTACACCTTC.

This chain connects TRBV6-1 to TRBJ1-6; 9 bases are a match to TRBD1. There are 15 residues in the CDR3. Trimming at V came to 2 bases and at J to 10 bases, leaving 6 bases not matched to a gene. CDR1 is MNHNS and CDR2 is SASEGT in the germline V gene. CDR3 coding DNA: TGTGCCAGCAGTGAAAATATGGGACAGGGATCACCCCTCCACTTT. Amino acids: CASSENMGQGSPLHF.

This clone has a handful of counts. The chain joins TRBV12-3 or TRBV12-4 to TRBJ2-3; perhaps TRBD1 as D (6 bases). Trimming shortened V by 7 bases and J by 9 bases, and 11 bases separated the two germline ends. This CDR3 has 11 residues. CDR3 amino acids: CASKYRDTQYF. The CDR3 DNA sequence: TGTGCCAGCAAATACAGGGACACGCAGTATTTT.

This clone has more than one count but fewer than ten. The CDR3: CATSGRGDPNEQFF. The DNA of the CDR3 is TGTGCCACCTCTGGGCGGGGGGACCCCAATGAGCAGTTCTTC. The rearrangement uses TRBV19 and TRBJ2-1; 8 bases are shared with TRBD2. The CDR3 totals 14 residues. Losses at the gene ends were 10 bases for V and 6 bases for J; bases not matched to a gene: 11. Germline V gene lookup returns CDR1 LNHDA and CDR2 SQIVND (reference sequence).

The V call is TRBV20-1, the J call TRBJ2-3, with 13 bases identical to TRBD2. The V and J ends lost 0 bases and 0 bases, in that order; junction bases with no gene match: 3. Germline V gives CDR1 DFQATT, CDR2 SNEGSKA (reference sequence). There are 17 residues in the CDR3. The CDR3 nucleotides read TGCAGTGCTAGAGACAAGACTAGCGGGGGGAGCACAGATACGCAGTATTTT. Translating it yields CSARDKTSGGSTDTQYF.

The chain combines TRBV11-2 with TRBJ2-5, with a weak D call TRBD2 (6 bases). The V end lost 5 bases, the J end lost 2 bases, and 15 bases lay between the germline ends. The germline gives CDR1 SGHAT, CDR2 FQNNGV. The CDR3 extends over 15 amino acids. The CDR3 loop is CASSPRRDSQETQYF. CDR3 sequence (DNA): TGTGCCAGCAGCCCTAGGCGGGACTCGCAAGAGACCCAGTACTTC.

This chain uses TRBV11-2 with TRBJ2-3, with D perhaps being TRBD1 or TRBD2 (6 bases each). The CDR3 length is 15 residues. V lost 5 bases and J lost 1, with 13 bases in between. Germline assignment: CDR1 SGHAT and CDR2 FQNNGV. The CDR3: CASSPGGGGTDTQYF. DNA of the CDR3: TGTGCCAGCAGCCCCGGGGGCGGGGGCACAGATACGCAGTATTTT.

The V and J genes are TRBV28 and TRBJ1-2; 10 bases map to TRBD1. The length of the CDR3 is 14 residues. V shed 6 bases and J 5 bases; nucleotides not matched to a gene: 6. Germline-derived CDR1 and CDR2 are MDHEN and SYDVKM. This CDR3 reads CASSQTGGWYGYTF. The CDR3 bases are TGTGCCAGCAGCCAGACAGGGGGCTGGTATGGCTACACCTTC.

This chain joins TRBV5-1 and TRBJ1-6; no reliable D call. Germline V gene data show CDR1 as SGHRS and CDR2 as YFSETQ. The CDR3 extends over 14 amino acids. Trimming removed 4 bases from V and 9 bases from J, with 14 bases in between. In DNA, the CDR3 is TGCGCCAGCAGCCTAACGGACGGAAGTTCACCCCTCCACTTT. Translated, it gives CASSLTDGSSPLHF.

On this clone itself: One end of the junction varies from germline; a read error may be responsible. This sequence joins TRBV28 and TRBJ2-7, with TRBD1 as a possible D gene (6 bases). CDR1 is MDHEN and CDR2 is SYDVKM in the germline V gene. The CDR3 length is 11 residues. DNA of the CDR3: TGTGCCACCTTACAGGGCCACGAGCAGTATTTC. Its translation: CATLQGHEQYF.

This clone has ten or more counts. The chain recombines TRBV6-1 with TRBJ2-2; the D gene is possibly TRBD1 (6 bases). The germline V gene has CDR1 MNHNS and CDR2 SASEGT. Trimming took off 6 bases at V and 3 bases at J, with 11 bases between the two ends. CDR3 length: 14 amino acids. The CDR3 loop reads CASRAGTHTGELFF. The CDR3, as DNA: TGTGCCAGCAGGGCCGGGACACACACCGGGGAGCTGTTTTTT.

This chain connects TRBV19 to TRBJ2-7; D tentatively reads TRBD1 or TRBD2 (5 bases each). The germline CDR1 and CDR2 sequences are LNHDA and SQIVND (reference sequence). The CDR3 extends over 15 amino acids. Trimming left V 5 bases short and J 7 bases short, with 21 bases between. The CDR3 nucleotides are TGTGCCAGTAGTTCTGGGGACCTCAGGATGGGGGAGCAGTACTTC. Residues: CASSSGDLRMGEQYF.